Described below is a single TCR beta chain sequence and its context. Original handling: Amplification with reference gene primers provided the estimates of nucleated cell counts. Assay used: immunoSEQ multiplex PCR; TCRdb lists only in-frame clones, some missing. V and J calls and clone size are copied from that table; D and trimming were computed from the DNA. Of around 110,000 clones listed, approximately 84% are singletons. The data originate from a study of blood T cell repertoires in COVID-19. CDR1 is KGHSH and CDR2 is LQKENI in the germline V gene. V shed 3 bases and J shed 2 bases, with 7 bases lying between them. There are 13 residues in the CDR3.

The sequenced sample consisted of peripheral blood. The rearrangement joins TRBV18 to TRBJ1-2, with D tentatively TRBD1 (5 bases). The sequence derives from an older man with active or convalescent COVID-19. As DNA, the CDR3 is TGTGCCAGCTCACCCAGGGAAAACTATGGCTACACCTTC. It encodes CASSPRENYGYTF.